The sequence of this T cell receptor (beta chain) was determined in a study of T-cell memory formation after mild COVID-19. Points from the study as a whole: The study found balanced CD4/CD8 in clones contracting day 15 to 85 and a CD4+ lean in later expanders.

This clonotype showed up just a few times. The antigen is not known. UMIs and sample barcodes were carried by the TCR alpha and TCR beta cDNA libraries that 5'RACE produced using constant-segment primers. One entry per CDR3 protein results from TCRdb running MiXCR on the 5' RACE reads. This repertoire shows about 360,000 distinct CDR3 sequences, roughly 13% found once; its top ten account for about 20%. Germline V gene data show CDR1 as SGHRS and CDR2 as YFSETQ. V lost 3 bases to trimming and J lost 8 bases, with 21 bases between them. This CDR3 is built from 16 residues. The TCR comes from a man aged 18 to 29 who had mild COVID-19 (a few samples of this study predate the infection). Cell type and time point are not known. The chain couples TRBV5-1 to TRBJ2-1; D is tentatively TRBD1 or TRBD2 (5 bases each). The sequencing sample was made of PBMCs or a T cell subset sorted from them (not recorded which). CDR3 region: CASSSWPRGRLDEQFF. DNA for the CDR3: TGCGCCAGCAGCTCCTGGCCGAGGGGTAGGTTGGATGAGCAGTTCTTC.